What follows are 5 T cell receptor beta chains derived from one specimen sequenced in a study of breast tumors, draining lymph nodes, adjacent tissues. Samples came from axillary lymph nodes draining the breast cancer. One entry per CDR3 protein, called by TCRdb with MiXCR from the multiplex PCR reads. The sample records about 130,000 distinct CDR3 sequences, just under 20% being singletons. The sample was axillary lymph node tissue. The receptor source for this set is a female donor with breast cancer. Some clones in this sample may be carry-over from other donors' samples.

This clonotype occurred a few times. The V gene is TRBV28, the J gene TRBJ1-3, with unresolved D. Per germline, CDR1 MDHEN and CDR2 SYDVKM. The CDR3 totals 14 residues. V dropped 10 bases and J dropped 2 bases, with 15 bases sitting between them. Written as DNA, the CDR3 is TGTGCCATCGAAGGATCTCCGACTGGAAACACCATATATTTT. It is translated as CAIEGSPTGNTIYF.

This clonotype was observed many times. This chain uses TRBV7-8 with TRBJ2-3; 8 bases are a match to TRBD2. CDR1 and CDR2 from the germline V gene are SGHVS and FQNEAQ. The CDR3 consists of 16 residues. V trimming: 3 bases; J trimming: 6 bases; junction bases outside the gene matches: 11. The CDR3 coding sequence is TGTGCCAGCAGCTTCCAGCGGGGGATCCAGGGCGATACGCAGTATTTT. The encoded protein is CASSFQRGIQGDTQYF.

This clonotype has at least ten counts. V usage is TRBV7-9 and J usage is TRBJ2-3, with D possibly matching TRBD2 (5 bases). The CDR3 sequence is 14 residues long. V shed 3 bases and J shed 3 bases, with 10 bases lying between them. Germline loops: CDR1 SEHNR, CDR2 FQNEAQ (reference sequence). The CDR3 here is CASSLVGLTDTQYF. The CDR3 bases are TGTGCCAGCAGCTTGGTAGGACTGACAGATACGCAGTATTTT.

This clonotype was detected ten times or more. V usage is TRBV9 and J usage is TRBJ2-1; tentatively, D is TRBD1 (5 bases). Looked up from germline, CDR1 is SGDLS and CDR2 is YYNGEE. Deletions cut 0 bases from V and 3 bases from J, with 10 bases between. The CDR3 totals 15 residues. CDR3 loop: CASSVVGLDYNEQFF. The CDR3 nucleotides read TGTGCCAGCAGCGTAGTGGGGCTGGACTACAATGAGCAGTTCTTC.

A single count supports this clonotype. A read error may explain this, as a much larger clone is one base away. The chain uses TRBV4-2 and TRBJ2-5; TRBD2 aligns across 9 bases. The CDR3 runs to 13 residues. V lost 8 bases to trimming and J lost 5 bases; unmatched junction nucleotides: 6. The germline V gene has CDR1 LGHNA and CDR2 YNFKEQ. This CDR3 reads CASGIAGAETQYF. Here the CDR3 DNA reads TGTGCCAGCGGGATAGCGGGGGCGGAGACCCAGTACTTC.